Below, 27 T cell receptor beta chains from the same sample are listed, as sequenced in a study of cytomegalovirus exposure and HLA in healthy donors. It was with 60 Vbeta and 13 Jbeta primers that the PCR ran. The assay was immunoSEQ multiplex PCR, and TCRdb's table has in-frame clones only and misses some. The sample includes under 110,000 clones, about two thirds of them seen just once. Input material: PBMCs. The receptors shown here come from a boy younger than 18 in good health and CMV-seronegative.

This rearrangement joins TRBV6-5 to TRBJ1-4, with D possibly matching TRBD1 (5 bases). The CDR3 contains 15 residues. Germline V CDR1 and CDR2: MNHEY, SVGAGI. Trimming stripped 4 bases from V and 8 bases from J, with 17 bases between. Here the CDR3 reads CASSLVSGWSEKLFF. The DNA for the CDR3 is TGTGCCAGCAGTTTGGTTTCAGGGTGGAGCGAAAAACTGTTTTTT.

CDR3 coding DNA: TGTGCCAGCAGTAATAAGGGAGGGCACGAGCAGTACTTC. Translation gives CASSNKGGHEQYF. This chain joins TRBV27 and TRBJ2-7; 7 nucleotides align to TRBD2. The germline V gene encodes CDR1 MNHEY and CDR2 SMNVEV (reference sequence). Losses at the gene ends were 5 bases for V and 5 bases for J; bases not matched to a gene: 6. This CDR3 has 13 residues.

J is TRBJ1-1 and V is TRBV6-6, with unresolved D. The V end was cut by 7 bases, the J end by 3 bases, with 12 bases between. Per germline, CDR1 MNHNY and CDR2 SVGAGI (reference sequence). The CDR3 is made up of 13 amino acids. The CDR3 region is CASNSLADTEAFF. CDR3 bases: TGTGCCAGCAACTCCTTAGCGGACACTGAAGCTTTCTTT.

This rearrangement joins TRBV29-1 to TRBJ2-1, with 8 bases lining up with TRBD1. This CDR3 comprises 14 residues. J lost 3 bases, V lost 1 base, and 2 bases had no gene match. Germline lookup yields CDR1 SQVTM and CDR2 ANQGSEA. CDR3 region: CSVEGTGFYNEQFF. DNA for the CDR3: TGCAGCGTTGAAGGGACAGGGTTCTACAATGAGCAGTTCTTC.

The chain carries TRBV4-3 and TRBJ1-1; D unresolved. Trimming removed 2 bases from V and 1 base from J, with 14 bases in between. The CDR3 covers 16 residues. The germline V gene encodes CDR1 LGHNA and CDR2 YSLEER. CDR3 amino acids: CASSQITGRSNTEAFF. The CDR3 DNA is TGCGCCAGCAGCCAAATCACGGGAAGGTCGAACACTGAAGCTTTCTTT.

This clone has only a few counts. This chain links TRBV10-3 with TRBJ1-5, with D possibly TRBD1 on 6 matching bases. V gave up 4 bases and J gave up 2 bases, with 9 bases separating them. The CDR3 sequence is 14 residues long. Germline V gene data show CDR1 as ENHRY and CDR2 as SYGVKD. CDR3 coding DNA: TGTGCCATCAGTGTAGAGGGGGGCAATCAGCCCCAGCATTTT. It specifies CAISVEGGNQPQHF.

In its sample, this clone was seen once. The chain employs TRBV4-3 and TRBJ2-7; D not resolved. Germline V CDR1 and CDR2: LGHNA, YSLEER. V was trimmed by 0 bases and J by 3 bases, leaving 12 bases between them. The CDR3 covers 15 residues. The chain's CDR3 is CASSQDRTRFYEQYF. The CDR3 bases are TGCGCCAGCAGCCAAGATCGAACTCGATTCTACGAGCAGTACTTC.

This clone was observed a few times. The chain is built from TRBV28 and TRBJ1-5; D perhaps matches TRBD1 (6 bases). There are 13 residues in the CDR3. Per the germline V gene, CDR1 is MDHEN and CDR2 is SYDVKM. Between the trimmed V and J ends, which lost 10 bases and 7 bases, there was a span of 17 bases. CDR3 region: CATRGRVSQPQHF. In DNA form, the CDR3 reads TGTGCCACCAGGGGCAGGGTAAGCCAGCCCCAGCATTTT.

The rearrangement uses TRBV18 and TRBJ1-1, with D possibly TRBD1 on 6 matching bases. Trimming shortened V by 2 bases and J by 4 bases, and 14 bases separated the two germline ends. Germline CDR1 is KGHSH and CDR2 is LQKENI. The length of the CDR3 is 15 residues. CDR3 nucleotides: TGTGCCAGCTCACCAGCCGAACAGGGAGTCACTGAAGCTTTCTTT. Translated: CASSPAEQGVTEAFF.

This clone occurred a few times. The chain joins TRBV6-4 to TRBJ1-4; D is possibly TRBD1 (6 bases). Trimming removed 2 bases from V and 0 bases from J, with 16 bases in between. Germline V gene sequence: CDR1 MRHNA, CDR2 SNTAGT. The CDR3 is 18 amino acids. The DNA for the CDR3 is TGTGCCAGCAGTGACCACAGGGAATCGGGTGCAACTAATGAAAAACTGTTTTTT. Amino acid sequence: CASSDHRESGATNEKLFF.

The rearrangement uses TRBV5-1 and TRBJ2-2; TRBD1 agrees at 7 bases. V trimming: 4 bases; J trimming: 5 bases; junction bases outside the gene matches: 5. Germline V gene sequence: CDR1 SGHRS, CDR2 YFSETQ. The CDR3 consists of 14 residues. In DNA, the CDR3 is TGCGCCAGCAGCCAGCGACAGGGAACCGGGGAGCTGTTTTTT. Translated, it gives CASSQRQGTGELFF.

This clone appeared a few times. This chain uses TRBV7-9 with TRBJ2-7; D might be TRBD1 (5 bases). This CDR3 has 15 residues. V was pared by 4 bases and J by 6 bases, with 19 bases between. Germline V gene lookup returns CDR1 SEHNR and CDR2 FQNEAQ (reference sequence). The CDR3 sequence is CASSSRQTLPTEQYF. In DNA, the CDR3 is TGTGCCAGCAGCTCAAGACAGACTCTTCCCACCGAGCAGTACTTC.

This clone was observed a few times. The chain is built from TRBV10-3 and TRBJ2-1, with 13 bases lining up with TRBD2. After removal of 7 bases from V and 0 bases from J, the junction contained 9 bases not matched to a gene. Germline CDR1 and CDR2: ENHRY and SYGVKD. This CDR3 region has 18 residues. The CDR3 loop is CAITFTSGRAGSYNEQFF. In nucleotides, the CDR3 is TGTGCCATCACCTTCACTAGCGGGAGGGCCGGCTCCTACAATGAGCAGTTCTTC.

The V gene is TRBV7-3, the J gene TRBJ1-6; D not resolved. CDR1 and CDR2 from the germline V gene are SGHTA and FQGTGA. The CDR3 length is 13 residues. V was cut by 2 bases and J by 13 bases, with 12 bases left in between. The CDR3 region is CASSLGGSSPLHF. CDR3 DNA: TGTGCCAGCAGCTTAGGTGGGTCTAGTCCCCTCCACTTT.

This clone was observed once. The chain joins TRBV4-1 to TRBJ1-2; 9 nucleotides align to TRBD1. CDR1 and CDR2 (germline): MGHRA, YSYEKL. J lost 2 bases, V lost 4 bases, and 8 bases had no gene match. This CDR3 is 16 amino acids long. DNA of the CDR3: TGCGCCAGCAGCCTTAGAATGGGACAGGGAAACTATGGCTACACCTTC. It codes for CASSLRMGQGNYGYTF.

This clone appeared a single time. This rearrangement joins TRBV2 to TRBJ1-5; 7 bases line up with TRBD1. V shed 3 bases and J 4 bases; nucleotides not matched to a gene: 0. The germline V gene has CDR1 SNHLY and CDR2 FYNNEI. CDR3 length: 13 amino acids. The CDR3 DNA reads TGTGCCAGCAGTGACAGGGGGAATCAGCCCCAGCATTTT. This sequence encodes CASSDRGNQPQHF.

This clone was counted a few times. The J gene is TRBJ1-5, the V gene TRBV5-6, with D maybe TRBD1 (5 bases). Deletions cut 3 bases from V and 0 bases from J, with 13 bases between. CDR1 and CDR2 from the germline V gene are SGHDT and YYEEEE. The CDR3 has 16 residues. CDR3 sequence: CASSSGTDYSNQPQHF. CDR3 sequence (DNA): TGTGCCAGCAGCTCCGGGACGGACTATAGCAATCAGCCCCAGCATTTT.

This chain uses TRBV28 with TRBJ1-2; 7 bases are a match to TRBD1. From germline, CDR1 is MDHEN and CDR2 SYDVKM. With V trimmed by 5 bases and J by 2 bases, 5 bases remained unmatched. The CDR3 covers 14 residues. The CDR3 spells CASSITRGNYGYTF. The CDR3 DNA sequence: TGTGCCAGCAGTATAACCAGGGGGAACTATGGCTACACCTTC.

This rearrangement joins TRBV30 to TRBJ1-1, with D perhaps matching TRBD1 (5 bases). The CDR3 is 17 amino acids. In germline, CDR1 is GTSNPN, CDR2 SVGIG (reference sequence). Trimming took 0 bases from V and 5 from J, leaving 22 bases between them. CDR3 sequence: CAWSVRGQGHFGTEAFF. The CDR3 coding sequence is TGTGCCTGGAGTGTGCGTGGCCAGGGTCATTTCGGGACTGAAGCTTTCTTT.

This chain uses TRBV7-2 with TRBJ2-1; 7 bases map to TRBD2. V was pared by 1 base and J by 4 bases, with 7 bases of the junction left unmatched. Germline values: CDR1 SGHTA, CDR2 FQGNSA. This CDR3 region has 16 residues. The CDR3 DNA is TGTGCCAGCAGCTTAGACGGGAGGATAAAGTACAATGAGCAGTTCTTC. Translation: CASSLDGRIKYNEQFF.

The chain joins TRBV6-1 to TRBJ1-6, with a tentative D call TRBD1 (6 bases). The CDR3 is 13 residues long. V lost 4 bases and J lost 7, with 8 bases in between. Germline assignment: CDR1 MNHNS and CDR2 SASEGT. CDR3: CASSGGQNSPLHF. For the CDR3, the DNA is TGTGCCAGCAGTGGAGGACAGAATTCACCCCTCCACTTT.

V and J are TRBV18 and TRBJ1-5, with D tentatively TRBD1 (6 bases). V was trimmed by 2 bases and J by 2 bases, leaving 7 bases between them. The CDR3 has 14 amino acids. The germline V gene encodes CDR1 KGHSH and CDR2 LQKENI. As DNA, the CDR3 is TGTGCCAGCTCACCAGGGGGCGGCAATCAGCCCCAGCATTTT. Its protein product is CASSPGGGNQPQHF.

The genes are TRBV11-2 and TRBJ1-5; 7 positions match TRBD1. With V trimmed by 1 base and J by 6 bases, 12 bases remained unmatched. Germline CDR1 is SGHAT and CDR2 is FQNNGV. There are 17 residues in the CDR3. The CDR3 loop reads CASSLGMGTDLSQPQHF. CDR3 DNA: TGTGCCAGCAGCTTAGGTATGGGGACAGACCTCAGTCAGCCCCAGCATTTT.

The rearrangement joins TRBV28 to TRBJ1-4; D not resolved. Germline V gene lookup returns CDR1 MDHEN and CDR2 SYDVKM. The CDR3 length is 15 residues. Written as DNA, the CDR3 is TGTGCTACTTATGATAGGTATGCGGTTAATGAAAAACTGTTTTTT. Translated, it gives CATYDRYAVNEKLFF.

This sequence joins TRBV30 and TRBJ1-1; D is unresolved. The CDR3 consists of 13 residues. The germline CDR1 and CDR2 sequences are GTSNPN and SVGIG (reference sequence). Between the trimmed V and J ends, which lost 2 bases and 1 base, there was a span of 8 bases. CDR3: CAWSIQSNTEAFF. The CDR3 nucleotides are TGTGCCTGGAGTATCCAGTCGAACACTGAAGCTTTCTTT.

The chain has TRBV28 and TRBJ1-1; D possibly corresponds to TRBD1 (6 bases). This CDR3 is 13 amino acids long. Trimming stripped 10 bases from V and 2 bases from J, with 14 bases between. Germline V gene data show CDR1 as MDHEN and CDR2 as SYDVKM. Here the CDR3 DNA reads TGTGCCACCAGACGTGGGGGCAACACTGAAGCTTTCTTT. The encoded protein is CATRRGGNTEAFF.

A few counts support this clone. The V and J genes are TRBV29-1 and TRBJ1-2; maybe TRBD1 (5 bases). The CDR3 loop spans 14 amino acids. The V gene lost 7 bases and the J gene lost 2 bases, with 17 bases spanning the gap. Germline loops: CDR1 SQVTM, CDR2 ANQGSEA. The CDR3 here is CSAEGGGSNYGYTF. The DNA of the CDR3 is TGCAGCGCCGAAGGCGGGGGGTCGAACTATGGCTACACCTTC.